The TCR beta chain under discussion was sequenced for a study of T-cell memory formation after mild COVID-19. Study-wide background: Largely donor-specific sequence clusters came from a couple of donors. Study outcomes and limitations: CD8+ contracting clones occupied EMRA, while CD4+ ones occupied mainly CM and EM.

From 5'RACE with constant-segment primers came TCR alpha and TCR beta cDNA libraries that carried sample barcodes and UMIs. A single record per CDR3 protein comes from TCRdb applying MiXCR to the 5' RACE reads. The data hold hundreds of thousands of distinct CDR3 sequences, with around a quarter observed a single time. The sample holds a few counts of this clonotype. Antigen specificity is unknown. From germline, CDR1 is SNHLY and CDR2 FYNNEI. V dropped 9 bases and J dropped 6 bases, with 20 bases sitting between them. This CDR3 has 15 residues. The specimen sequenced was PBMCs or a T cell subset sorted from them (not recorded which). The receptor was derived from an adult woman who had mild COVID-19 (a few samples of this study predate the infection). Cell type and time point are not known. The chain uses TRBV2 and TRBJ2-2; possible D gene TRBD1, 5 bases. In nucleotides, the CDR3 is TGTGCCAGTCACTTGGACACGCGACCTTCCGGGGAGCTGTTTTTT. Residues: CASHLDTRPSGELFF.